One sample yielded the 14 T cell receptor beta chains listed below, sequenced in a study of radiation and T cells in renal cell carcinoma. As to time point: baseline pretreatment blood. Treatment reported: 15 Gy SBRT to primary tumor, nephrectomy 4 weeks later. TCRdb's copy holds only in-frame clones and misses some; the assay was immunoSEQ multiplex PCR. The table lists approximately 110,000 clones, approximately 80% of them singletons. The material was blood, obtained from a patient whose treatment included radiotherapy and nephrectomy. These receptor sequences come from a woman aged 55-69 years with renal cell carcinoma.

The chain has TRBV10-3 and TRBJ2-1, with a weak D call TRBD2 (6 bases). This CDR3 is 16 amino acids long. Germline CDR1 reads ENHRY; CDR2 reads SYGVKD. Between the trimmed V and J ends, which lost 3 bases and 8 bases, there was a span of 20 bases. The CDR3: CAISDIPGLETDEQFF. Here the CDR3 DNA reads TGTGCCATCAGTGATATCCCGGGACTGGAGACCGATGAGCAGTTCTTC.

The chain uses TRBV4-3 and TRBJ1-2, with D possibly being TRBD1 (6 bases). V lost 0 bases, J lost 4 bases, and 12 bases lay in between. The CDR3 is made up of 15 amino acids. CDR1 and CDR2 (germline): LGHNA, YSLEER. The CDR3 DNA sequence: TGCGCCAGCAGCCAAGAGAGGGGGGTCGGCTATGGCTACACCTTC. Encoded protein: CASSQERGVGYGYTF.

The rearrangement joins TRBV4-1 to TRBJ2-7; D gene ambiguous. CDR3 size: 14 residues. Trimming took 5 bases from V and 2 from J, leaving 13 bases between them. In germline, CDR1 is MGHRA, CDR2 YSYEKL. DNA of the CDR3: TGCGCCAGCAGCTTCGGCCCCCGCACCTACGAGCAGTACTTC. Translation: CASSFGPRTYEQYF.

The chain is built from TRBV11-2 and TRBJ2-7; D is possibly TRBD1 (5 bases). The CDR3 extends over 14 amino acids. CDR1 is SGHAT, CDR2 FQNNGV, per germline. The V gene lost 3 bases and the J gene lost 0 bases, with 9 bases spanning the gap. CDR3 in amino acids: CASSLRQSSYEQYF. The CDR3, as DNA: TGTGCCAGCAGCTTGCGACAGAGCTCCTACGAGCAGTACTTC.

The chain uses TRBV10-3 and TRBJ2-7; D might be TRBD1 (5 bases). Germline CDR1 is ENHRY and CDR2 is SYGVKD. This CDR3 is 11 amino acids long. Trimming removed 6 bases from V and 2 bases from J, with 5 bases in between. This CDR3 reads CAISRAYEQYF. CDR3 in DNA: TGTGCCATCAGCAGGGCCTACGAGCAGTACTTC.

CDR3 loop: CSVRPPAEQFF. The CDR3 DNA follows: TGCAGCGTTCGTCCCCCGGCTGAGCAGTTCTTC. The V gene is TRBV29-1, the J gene TRBJ2-1; D ambiguous. V lost 5 bases to trimming and J lost 9 bases, with 11 bases between them. This CDR3 contains 11 residues. Germline CDR1 is SQVTM and CDR2 is ANQGSEA.

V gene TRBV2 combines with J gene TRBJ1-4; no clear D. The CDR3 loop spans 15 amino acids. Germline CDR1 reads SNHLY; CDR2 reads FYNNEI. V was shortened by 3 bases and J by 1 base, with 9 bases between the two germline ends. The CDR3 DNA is TGTGCCAGCAGTGACCGAGGGAGAACTAATGAAAAACTGTTTTTT. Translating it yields CASSDRGRTNEKLFF. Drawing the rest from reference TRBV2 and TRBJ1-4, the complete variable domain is EPEVTQTPSHQVTQMGQEVILRCVPISNHLYFYWYRQILGQKVEFLVSFYNNEISEKSEIFDDQFSVERPDGSNFTLKIRSTKLEDSAMYFCASSDRGRTNEKLFFGSGTQLSVL.

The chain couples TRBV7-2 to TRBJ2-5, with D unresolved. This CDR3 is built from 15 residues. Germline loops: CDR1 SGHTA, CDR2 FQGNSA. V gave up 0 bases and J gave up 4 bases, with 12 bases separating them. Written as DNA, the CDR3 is TGTGCCAGCAGCTTAGCGAACCACGCAGGAGAGACCCAGTACTTC. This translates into CASSLANHAGETQYF. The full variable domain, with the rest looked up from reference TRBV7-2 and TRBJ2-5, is GAGVSQSPSNKVTEKGKDVELRCDPISGHTALYWYRQSLGQGLEFLIYFQGNSAPDKSGLPSDRFSAERTGGSVSTLTIQRTQQEDSAVYLCASSLANHAGETQYFGPGTRLLVL.

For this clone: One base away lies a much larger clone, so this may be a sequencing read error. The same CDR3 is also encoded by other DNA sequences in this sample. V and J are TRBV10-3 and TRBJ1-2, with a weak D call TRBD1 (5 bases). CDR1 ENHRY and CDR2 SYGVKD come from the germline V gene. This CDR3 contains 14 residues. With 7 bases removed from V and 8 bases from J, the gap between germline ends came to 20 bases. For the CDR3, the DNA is TGTGCCATCACCCAAGGGACCGATAAGCGCGGCTACACCTTC. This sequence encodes CAITQGTDKRGYTF.

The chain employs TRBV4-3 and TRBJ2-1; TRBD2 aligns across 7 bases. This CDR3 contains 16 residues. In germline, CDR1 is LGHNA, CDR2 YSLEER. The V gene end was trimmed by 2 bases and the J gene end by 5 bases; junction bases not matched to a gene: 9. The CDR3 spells CASSQSLGGRDNEQFF. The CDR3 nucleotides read TGCGCCAGCAGCCAATCCCTCGGCGGGAGAGACAATGAGCAGTTCTTC.

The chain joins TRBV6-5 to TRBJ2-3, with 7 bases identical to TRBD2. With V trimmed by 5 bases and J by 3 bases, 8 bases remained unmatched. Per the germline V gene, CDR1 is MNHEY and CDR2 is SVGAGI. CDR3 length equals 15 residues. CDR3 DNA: TGTGCCAGCAGTCGGGCGGGGGTTGGTACAGATACGCAGTATTTT. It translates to CASSRAGVGTDTQYF.

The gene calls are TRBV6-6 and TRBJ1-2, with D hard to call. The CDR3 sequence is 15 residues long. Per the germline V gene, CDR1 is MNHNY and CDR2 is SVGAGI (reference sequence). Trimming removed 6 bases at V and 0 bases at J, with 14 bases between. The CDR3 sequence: CASRTSSNTNYGYTF. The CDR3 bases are TGTGCCAGCAGAACTTCGAGTAATACTAACTATGGCTACACCTTC.

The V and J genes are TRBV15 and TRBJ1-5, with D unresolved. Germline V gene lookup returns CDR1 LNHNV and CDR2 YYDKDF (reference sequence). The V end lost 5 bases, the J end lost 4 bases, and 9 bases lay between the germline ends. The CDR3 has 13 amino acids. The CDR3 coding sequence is TGTGCCACCAGCCCACAGATGAATCAGCCCCAGCATTTT. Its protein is CATSPQMNQPQHF.

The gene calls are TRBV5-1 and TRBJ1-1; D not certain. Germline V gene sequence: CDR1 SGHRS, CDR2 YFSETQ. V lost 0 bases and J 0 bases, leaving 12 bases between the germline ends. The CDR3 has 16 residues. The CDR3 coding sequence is TGCGCCAGCAGCTTGGGCCCCACCACCCTGAACACTGAAGCTTTCTTT. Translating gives CASSLGPTTLNTEAFF. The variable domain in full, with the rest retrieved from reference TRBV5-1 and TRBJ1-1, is KAGVTQTPRYLIKTRGQQVTLSCSPISGHRSVSWYQQTPGQGLQFLFEYFSETQRNKGNFPGRFSGRQFSNSRSEMNVSTLELGDSALYLCASSLGPTTLNTEAFFGQGTRLTVV.